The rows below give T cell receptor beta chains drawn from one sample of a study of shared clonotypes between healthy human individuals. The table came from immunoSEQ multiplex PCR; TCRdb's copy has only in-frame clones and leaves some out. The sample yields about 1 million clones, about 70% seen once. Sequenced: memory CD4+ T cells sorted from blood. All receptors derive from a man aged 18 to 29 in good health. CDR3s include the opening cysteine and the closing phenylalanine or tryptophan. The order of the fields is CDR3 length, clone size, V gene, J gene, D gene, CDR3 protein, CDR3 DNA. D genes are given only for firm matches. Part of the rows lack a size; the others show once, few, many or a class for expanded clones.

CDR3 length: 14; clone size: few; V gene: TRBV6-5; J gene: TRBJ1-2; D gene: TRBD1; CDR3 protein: CASKGGTGGRGYTF; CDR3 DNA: TGTGCCAGCAAGGGGGGGACAGGGGGCCGCGGCTACACCTTC
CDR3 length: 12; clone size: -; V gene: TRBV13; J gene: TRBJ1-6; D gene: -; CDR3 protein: CASTATGSPLHF; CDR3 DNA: TGTGCCAGCACCGCCACAGGTTCACCCCTCCACTTT
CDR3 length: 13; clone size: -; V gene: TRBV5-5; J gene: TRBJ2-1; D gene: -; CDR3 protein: CASSLELVGEQFF; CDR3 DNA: TGTGCCAGCAGCTTGGAACTAGTGGGTGAGCAGTTCTTC
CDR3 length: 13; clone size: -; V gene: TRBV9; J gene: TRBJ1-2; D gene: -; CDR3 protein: CASSDSGGAGYTF; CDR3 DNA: TGTGCCAGCAGCGATAGCGGGGGGGCTGGCTACACCTTC
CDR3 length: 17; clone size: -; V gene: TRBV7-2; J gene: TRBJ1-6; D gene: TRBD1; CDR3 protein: CASSLGTASSYNSPLHF; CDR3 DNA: TGTGCCAGCAGCCTAGGGACAGCGAGCTCCTATAATTCACCCCTCCACTTT
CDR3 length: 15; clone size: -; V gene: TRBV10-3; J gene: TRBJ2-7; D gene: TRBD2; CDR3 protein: CAISESGSGSREQYF; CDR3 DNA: TGTGCCATCAGTGAGTCGGGTAGCGGGAGTCGAGAGCAGTACTTC
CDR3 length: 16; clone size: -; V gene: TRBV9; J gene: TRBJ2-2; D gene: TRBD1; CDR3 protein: CASSITPPGQGGELFF; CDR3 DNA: TGTGCCAGCAGCATAACCCCCCCGGGACAGGGCGGGGAGCTGTTTTTT
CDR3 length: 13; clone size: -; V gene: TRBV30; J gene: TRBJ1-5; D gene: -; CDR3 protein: CAWKGPNNQPQHF; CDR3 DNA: TGTGCCTGGAAGGGACCGAACAATCAGCCCCAGCATTTT
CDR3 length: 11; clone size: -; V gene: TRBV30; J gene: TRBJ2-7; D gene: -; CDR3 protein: CACRSSYEQYF; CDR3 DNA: TGTGCCTGTAGGAGCTCCTACGAGCAGTACTTC
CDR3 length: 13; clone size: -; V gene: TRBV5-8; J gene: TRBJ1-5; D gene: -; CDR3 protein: CASRRIINQPQHF; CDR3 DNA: TGTGCCTCCCGGCGGATCATCAATCAGCCCCAGCATTTT
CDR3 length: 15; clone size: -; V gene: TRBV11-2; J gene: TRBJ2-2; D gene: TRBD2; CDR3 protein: CASSAGLVIPGELFF; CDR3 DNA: TGTGCCAGCAGCGCGGGACTAGTCATCCCCGGGGAGCTGTTTTTT
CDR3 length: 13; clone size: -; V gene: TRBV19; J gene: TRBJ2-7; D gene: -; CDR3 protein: CASSIPGTYEQYF; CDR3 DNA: TGTGCCAGTAGTATACCGGGGACCTACGAGCAGTACTTC
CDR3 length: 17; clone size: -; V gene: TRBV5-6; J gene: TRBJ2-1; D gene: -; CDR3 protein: CASRLGGPLASYNEQFF; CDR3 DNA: TGTGCCAGCAGACTAGGCGGCCCTCTTGCCTCCTACAATGAGCAGTTCTTC
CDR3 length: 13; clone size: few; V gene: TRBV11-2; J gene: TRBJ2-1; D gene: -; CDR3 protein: CASSLVIDNEQFF; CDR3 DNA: TGTGCCAGCAGCTTAGTCATAGACAATGAGCAGTTCTTC
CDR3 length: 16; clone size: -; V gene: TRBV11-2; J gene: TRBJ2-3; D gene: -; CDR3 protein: CASSLVGGAYTDTQYF; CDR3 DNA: TGTGCCAGCAGCTTAGTAGGCGGAGCTTACACAGATACGCAGTATTTT
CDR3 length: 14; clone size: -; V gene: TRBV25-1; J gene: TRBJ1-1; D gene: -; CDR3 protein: CASREPGTSTEAFF; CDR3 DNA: TGTGCCAGCAGGGAGCCCGGGACAAGCACTGAAGCTTTCTTT
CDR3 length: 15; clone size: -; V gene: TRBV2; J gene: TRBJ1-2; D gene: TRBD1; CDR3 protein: CASRYTGQGAQGYTF; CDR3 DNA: TGTGCCAGCAGATATACTGGACAGGGGGCGCAGGGCTACACCTTC
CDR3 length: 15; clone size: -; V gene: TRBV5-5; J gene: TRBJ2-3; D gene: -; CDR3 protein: CASSLDGTSTDTQYF; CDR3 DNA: TGTGCCAGCAGCTTGGACGGGACCAGCACAGATACGCAGTATTTT
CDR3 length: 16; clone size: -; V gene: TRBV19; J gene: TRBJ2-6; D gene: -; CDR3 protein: CASRPVTSSGANVLTF; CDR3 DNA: TGTGCCAGTAGACCCGTGACAAGCTCTGGGGCCAACGTCCTGACTTTC
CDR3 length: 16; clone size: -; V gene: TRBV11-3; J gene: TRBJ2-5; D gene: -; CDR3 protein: CASSLGSTARQETQYF; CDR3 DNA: TGTGCCAGCAGCTTGGGATCTACCGCGAGACAAGAGACCCAGTACTTC
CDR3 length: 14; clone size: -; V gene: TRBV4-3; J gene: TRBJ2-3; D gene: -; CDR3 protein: CASSLGDNTDTQYF; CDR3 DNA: TGCGCCAGCAGCCTAGGGGACAACACAGATACGCAGTATTTT
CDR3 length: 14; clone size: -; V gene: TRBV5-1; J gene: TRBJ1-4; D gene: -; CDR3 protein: CASSAGSGREKLFF; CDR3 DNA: TGCGCCAGCAGCGCCGGGTCTGGCAGGGAAAAACTGTTTTTT
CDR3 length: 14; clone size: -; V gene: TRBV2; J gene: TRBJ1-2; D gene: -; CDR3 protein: CASSDWDPNYGYTF; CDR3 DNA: TGTGCCAGCAGTGATTGGGATCCTAACTATGGCTACACCTTC
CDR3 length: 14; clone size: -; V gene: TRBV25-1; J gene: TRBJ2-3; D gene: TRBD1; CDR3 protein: CASRSDRDTDTQYF; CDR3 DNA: TGTGCCAGCAGGTCGGACAGGGACACAGATACGCAGTATTTT
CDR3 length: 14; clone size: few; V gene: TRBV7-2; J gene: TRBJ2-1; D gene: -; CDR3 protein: CASSLVPYNNEQFF; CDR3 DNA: TGTGCCAGCAGCTTAGTTCCCTATAACAATGAGCAGTTCTTC
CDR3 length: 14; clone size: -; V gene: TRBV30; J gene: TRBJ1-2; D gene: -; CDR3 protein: CAWLPDSRGGGYTF; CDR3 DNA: TGTGCCTGGCTGCCGGACAGTCGGGGGGGTGGCTACACCTTC
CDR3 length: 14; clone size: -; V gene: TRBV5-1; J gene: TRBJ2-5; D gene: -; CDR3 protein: CASSYRQVEETQYF; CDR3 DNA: TGCGCCAGCAGCTATCGACAGGTCGAAGAGACCCAGTACTTC
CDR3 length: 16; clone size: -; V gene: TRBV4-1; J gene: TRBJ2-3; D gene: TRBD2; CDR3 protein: CASSQEGAGVSDTQYF; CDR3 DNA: TGCGCCAGCAGCCAAGAAGGTGCGGGGGTGTCAGATACGCAGTATTTT
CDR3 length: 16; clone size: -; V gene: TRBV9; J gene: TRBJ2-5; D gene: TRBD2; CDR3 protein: CASSPQTSGGAETQYF; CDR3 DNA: TGTGCCAGCAGCCCCCAGACTAGCGGGGGGGCAGAGACCCAGTACTTC
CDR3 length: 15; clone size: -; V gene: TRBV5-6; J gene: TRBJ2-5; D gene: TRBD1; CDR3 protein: CASSGTTGGLETQYF; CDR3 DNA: TGTGCCAGCAGCGGAACGACAGGGGGCCTAGAGACCCAGTACTTC
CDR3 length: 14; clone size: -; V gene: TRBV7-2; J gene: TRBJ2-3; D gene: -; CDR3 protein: CASSTRSNTDTQYF; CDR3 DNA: TGTGCCAGCAGCACACGGTCAAACACAGATACGCAGTATTTT
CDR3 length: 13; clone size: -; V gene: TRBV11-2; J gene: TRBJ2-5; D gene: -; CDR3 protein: CASSLEGVETQYF; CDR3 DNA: TGTGCCAGCAGCTTAGAAGGAGTAGAGACCCAGTACTTC
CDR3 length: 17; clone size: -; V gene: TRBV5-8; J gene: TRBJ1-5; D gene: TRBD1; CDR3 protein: CASSSDRGGDSNQPQHF; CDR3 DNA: TGTGCCAGCAGCTCGGACAGGGGAGGGGATAGCAATCAGCCCCAGCATTTT
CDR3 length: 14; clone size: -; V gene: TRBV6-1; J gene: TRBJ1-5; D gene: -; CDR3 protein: CASSENQGNQPQHF; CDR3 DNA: TGTGCCAGCAGTGAAAACCAGGGCAATCAGCCCCAGCATTTT
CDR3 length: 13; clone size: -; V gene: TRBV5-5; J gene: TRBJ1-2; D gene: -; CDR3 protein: CASSYLGGNGYTF; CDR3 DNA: TGTGCCAGCAGCTACCTGGGTGGGAATGGCTACACCTTC
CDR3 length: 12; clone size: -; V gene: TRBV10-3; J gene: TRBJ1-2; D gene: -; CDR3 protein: CAISAPAVGYTF; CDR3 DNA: TGTGCCATCAGTGCTCCAGCGGTTGGCTACACCTTC
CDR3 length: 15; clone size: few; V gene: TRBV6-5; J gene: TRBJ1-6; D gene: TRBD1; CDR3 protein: CASRGTGGNNSPLHF; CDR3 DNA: TGTGCCAGCAGGGGGACAGGGGGCAATAATTCACCCCTCCACTTT
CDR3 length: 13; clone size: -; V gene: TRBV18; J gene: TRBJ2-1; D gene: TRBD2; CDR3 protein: CASSLNDGTRCFF; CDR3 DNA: TGTGCCAGCTCACTCAACGACGGGACTAGATGTTTCTTC
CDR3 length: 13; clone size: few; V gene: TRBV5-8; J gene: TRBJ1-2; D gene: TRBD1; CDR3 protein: CASSRDRGTGYTF; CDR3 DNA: TGTGCCAGCAGCCGTGACAGGGGAACGGGCTACACCTTC
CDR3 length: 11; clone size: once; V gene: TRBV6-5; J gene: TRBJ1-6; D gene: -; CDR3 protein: CASSSPGGLHF; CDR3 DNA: TGTGCCAGCAGTTCCCCGGGAGGACTCCACTTT
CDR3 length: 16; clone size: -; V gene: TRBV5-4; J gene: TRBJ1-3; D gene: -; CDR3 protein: CASSSGWEPSGNTIYF; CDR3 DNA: TGTGCCAGCAGCAGTGGATGGGAACCCTCTGGAAACACCATATATTTT
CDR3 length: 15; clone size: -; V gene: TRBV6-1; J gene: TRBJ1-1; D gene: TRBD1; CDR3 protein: CASAGTGGGNTEAFF; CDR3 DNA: TGTGCCAGTGCCGGAACAGGGGGGGGAAACACTGAAGCTTTCTTT
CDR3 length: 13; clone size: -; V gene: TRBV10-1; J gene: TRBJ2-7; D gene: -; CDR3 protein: CASSDGIVGKQYF; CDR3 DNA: TGCGCCAGCAGTGATGGGATCGTGGGAAAGCAGTACTTC
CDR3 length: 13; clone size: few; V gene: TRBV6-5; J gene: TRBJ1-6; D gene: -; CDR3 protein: CASSLTRDSPLHF; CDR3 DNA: TGTGCCAGCAGCCTTACCAGGGATTCACCCCTCCACTTT